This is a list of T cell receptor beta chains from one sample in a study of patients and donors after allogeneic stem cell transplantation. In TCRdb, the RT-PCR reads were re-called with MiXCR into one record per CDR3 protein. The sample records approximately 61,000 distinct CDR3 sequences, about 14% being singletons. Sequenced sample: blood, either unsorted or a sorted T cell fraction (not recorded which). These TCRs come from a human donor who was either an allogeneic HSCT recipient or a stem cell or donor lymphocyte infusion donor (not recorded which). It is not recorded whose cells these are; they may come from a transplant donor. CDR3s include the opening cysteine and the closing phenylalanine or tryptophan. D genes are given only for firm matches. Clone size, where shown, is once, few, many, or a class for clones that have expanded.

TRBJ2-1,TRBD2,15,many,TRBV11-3,CASKLSSGSPQGQFF,TGTGCCAGCAAGTTATCTAGCGGGTCCCCACAGGGGCAGTTCTTC
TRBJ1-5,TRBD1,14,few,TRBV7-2,CASSYLQGYQPQHF,TGTGCCAGCAGCTACCTACAGGGGTACCAGCCCCAGCATTTT
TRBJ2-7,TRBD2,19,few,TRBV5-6,CASSPTNPRTSGTLYEQYF,TGTGCCAGCAGCCCCACAAATCCCCGGACTAGCGGGACCCTCTACGAGCAGTACTTC
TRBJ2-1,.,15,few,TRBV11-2,CASSYREISYNEQFF,TGTGCCAGCAGTTACAGGGAAATTTCTTACAATGAGCAGTTCTTC
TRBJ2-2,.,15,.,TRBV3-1,CASSQLQRNTGELFF,TGTGCCAGCAGCCAATTGCAGCGGAACACCGGGGAGCTGTTTTTT
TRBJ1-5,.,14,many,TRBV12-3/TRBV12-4,CASRLGQSNQPQHF,TGTGCCAGCAGGCTTGGACAGTCCAATCAGCCCCAGCATTTT
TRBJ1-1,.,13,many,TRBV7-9,CASSLPGNTEAFF,TGTGCCAGCAGCTTACCAGGGAACACTGAAGCTTTCTTT
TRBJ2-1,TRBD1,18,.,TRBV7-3,CASSPVPGQGGSYNEQFF,TGTGCCAGCAGCCCAGTCCCGGGACAGGGGGGCTCCTACAATGAGCAGTTCTTC
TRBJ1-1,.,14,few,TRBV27,CASTLNLRNTEAFF,TGTGCCAGCACCCTCAACCTCCGGAACACTGAAGCTTTCTTT
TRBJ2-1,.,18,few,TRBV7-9,CASSLRRVEVLIYNEQFF,TGTGCCAGCAGCCTAAGGAGGGTCGAAGTGCTAATTTACAATGAGCAGTTCTTC
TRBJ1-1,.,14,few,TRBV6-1,CASSDRAGVTEAFF,TGTGCCAGCAGTGATAGGGCAGGTGTCACTGAAGCTTTCTTT
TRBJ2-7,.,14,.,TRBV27,CASSSKPTFAGQYF,TGTGCCAGCAGTTCCAAACCTACCTTCGCGGGCCAGTACTTC
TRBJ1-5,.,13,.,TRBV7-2,CASTVHSNQPQHF,TGTGCCAGCACCGTTCATAGCAATCAGCCCCAGCATTTT
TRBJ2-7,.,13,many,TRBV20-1,CSAPSTSAGEQYF,TGCAGTGCTCCTTCGACATCCGCCGGGGAGCAGTACTTC
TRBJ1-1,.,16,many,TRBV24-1,CATSSKWGQGRTEAFF,TGTGCCACCAGTTCGAAGTGGGGCCAGGGCCGGACTGAAGCTTTCTTT
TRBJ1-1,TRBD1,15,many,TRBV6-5,CASGQGQVVGTEAFF,TGTGCCAGCGGACAGGGGCAGGTGGTAGGCACTGAAGCTTTCTTT
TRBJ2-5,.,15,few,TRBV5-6,CASSPQMRGLETQYF,TGTGCCAGCAGCCCACAGATGCGGGGCCTGGAGACCCAGTACTTC
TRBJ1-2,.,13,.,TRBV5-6,CASSLKESYGYTF,TGTGCCAGCAGCTTGAAGGAGAGCTATGGCTACACCTTC
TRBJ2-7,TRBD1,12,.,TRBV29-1,CSIYRGVHEQYF,TGCAGCATATACAGGGGCGTCCACGAGCAGTACTTC
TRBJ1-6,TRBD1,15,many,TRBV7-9,CASSLRDRLDSPLHF,TGTGCCAGCAGCCTCCGGGACAGGCTTGATTCACCCCTCCACTTT
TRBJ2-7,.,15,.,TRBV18,CASSPSPAEKHEQYF,TGTGCCAGCTCACCAAGCCCAGCGGAAAAACACGAGCAGTACTTC
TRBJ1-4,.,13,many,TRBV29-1,CSVTQSGYEKLFF,TGCAGCGTGACGCAGAGCGGATATGAAAAACTGTTTTTT
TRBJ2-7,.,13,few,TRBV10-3,CAISDRRPYEQYF,TGTGCCATCAGTGACAGGAGACCCTACGAGCAGTACTTC
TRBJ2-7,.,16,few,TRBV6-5,CASSYIQSTGSYEQYF,TGTGCCAGCAGTTACATTCAATCGACAGGATCCTACGAGCAGTACTTC
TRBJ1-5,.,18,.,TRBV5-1,CASSLAPPDSGADQPQHF,TGCGCCAGCAGCTTGGCTCCCCCGGACAGTGGTGCGGATCAGCCCCAGCATTTT
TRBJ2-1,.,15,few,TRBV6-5,CASSSSSPYYNEQFF,TGTGCCAGCAGCAGTTCTTCCCCCTACTACAATGAGCAGTTCTTC
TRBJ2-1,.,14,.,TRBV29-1,CSVPAASSYNEQFF,TGCAGCGTTCCTGCTGCCAGCTCCTACAATGAGCAGTTCTTC
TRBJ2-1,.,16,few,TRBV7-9,CASSLPLGLVGNEQFF,TGTGCCAGCAGCTTACCGCTAGGGCTAGTCGGCAATGAGCAGTTCTTC
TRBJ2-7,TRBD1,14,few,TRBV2,CASSIGQEIYEQYF,TGTGCCAGCAGTATAGGACAGGAGATCTACGAGCAGTACTTC
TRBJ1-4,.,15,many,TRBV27,CASSSGPGVIEKLFF,TGTGCCAGCAGTTCGGGACCAGGGGTAATTGAAAAACTGTTTTTT
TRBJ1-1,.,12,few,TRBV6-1,CASRTSYTEAFF,TGTGCCAGCAGAACAAGTTACACTGAAGCTTTCTTT
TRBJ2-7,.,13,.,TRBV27,CASSRLPSYEQYF,TGTGCCAGCAGTCGATTACCATCCTACGAGCAGTACTTC
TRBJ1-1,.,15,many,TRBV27,CASSPPRGMNTEAFF,TGTGCCAGCAGTCCCCCTAGGGGGATGAACACTGAAGCTTTCTTT
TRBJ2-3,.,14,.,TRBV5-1,CASSYDPGTDTQYF,TGCGCCAGCAGCTATGACCCAGGCACAGATACGCAGTATTTT
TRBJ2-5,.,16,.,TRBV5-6,CASSPTARLDVQTQYF,TGTGCCAGCAGCCCCACTGCGAGGCTTGACGTGCAGACCCAGTACTTC
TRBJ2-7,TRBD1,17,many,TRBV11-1,CASSLGVGAGGIYEQYF,TGTGCCAGCAGCTTAGGTGTCGGAGCAGGGGGCATCTACGAGCAGTACTTC
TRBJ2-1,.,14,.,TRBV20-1,CSARLYGAYNEQFF,TGCAGTGCTCGCCTCTACGGGGCTTACAATGAGCAGTTCTTC
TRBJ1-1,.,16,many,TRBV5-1,CASSLVGQGTRTEAFF,TGCGCCAGCAGCTTGGTAGGTCAGGGGACACGCACTGAAGCTTTCTTT
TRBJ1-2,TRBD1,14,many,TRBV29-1,CSVVMTGVNYGYTF,TGCAGCGTCGTGATGACAGGGGTTAACTATGGCTACACCTTC
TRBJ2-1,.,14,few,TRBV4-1,CASSHSLAEHGQFF,TGCGCCAGCAGCCACTCCCTGGCCGAGCACGGGCAGTTCTTC
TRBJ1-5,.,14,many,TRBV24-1,CATSDGGHGQPQHF,TGTGCCACCAGTGACGGGGGGCACGGTCAGCCCCAGCATTTT
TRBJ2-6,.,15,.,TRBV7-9,CASSLVSSGANVLTF,TGTGCCAGCAGCTTGGTCAGCTCTGGGGCCAACGTCCTGACTTTC
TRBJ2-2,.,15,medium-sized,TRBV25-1,CASSRTVANTGELFF,TGTGCCAGCAGTAGAACAGTCGCGAACACCGGGGAGCTGTTTTTT
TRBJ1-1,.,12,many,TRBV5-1,CASSLEGTEAFF,TGCGCCAGCAGCTTGGAAGGGACTGAAGCTTTCTTT
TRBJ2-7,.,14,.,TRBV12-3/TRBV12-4,CASSSVGRDYEQYF,TGTGCCAGCAGTTCCGTGGGCAGGGACTACGAGCAGTACTTC
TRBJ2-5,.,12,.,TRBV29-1,CSVDPGTETQYF,TGCAGCGTTGACCCCGGTACGGAGACCCAGTACTTC
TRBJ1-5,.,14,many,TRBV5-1,CASSLDGNNQPQHF,TGCGCCAGCAGCTTGGACGGCAACAATCAGCCCCAGCATTTT
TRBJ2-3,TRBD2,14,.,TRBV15,CATGLAGETDTQYF,TGTGCCACCGGACTAGCGGGAGAAACAGATACGCAGTATTTT
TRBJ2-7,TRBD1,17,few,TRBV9,CASSSNLPGQGIYEQYF,TGTGCCAGCAGCTCCAACCTCCCGGGACAGGGGATTTACGAGCAGTACTTC
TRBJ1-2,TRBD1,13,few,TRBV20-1,CSAWDRGNYGYTF,TGCAGTGCTTGGGACAGGGGTAACTATGGCTACACCTTC
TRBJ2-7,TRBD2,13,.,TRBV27,CASSLGGPYEQYF,TGTGCCAGCAGTTTGGGAGGGCCCTACGAGCAGTACTTC
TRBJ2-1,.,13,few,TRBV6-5,CASSHDSYNEQFF,TGTGCCAGCAGTCACGACAGCTACAATGAGCAGTTCTTC
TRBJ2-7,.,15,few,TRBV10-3,CAISVRRQVKYEQYF,TGTGCCATCAGTGTCCGGAGACAGGTCAAATACGAGCAGTACTTC
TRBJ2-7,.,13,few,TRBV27,CASSSLNSYEQYF,TGTGCCAGCAGTTCCCTGAACTCCTACGAGCAGTACTTC